Each of the 4 T cell receptor beta chains below was sequenced from the same sample in a study of CD8+ T cells in alopecia areata. TCR sequencing used cDNA made by reverse transcription of extracted RNA. TCRdb's table, derived via immunoSEQ multiplex PCR, lists solely in-frame clones and lacks some. The table lists approximately 58,000 clones, 44% of them singletons. Specimen: NKG2D-low CD8+ T cells sorted from blood. Receptors originate from a human donor with alopecia areata.

The chain has TRBV29-1 and TRBJ1-1; D is undetermined. The CDR3 sequence is 13 residues long. CDR1 SQVTM and CDR2 ANQGSEA come from the germline V gene. The V and J ends lost 3 bases and 5 bases respectively, with 13 bases between them. CDR3 nucleotides: TGCAGCGTTGATTCCGCTATAGATACTGAAGCTTTCTTT. This sequence encodes CSVDSAIDTEAFF.

V and J are TRBV27 and TRBJ2-2; D gene uncertain. The CDR3 contains 14 residues. Trimming cost V 5 bases and J 6 bases, with 13 bases left between them. Germline V CDR1 and CDR2: MNHEY, SMNVEV (reference sequence). The CDR3 region is CASSRGNVAGELFF. CDR3 bases: TGTGCCAGCAGTCGCGGTAACGTGGCCGGGGAGCTGTTTTTT.

The genes are TRBV29-1 and TRBJ2-7; D possibly corresponds to TRBD2 (6 bases). The CDR3 runs to 12 residues. Trimming took 2 bases from V and 7 from J, leaving 12 bases between them. CDR1 and CDR2 from the germline V gene are SQVTM and ANQGSEA. Here the CDR3 reads CSVEKEGYEQYF. The CDR3, as DNA: TGCAGCGTTGAAAAGGAGGGATATGAGCAGTACTTC.

This clone was seen ten or more times. The gene calls are TRBV7-8 and TRBJ1-1; D is ambiguous. CDR3 length: 16 amino acids. Germline V gives CDR1 SGHVS, CDR2 FQNEAQ. V was clipped by 1 base and J by 0 bases, with 12 bases between them. The CDR3 here is CASSLGSFSMNTEAFF. In nucleotides, the CDR3 is TGTGCCAGCAGCTTAGGATCGTTCTCCATGAACACTGAAGCTTTCTTT.